Described below is a single T cell receptor beta chain sequence and its context. The data derive from a study of T cell changes during pregnancy in multiple sclerosis. Sequencing was performed with immunoSEQ multiplex PCR; in TCRdb, only in-frame clones are kept and a portion is missing. The data show some 41,000 clones, about 88% seen once. J was trimmed by 5 bases and V by 6 bases; bases with no gene match: 5. Germline values: CDR1 MNHNS, CDR2 SASEGT. The CDR3 consists of 13 residues. This chain connects TRBV6-1 to TRBJ2-7, with 9 bases lining up with TRBD1. Sequenced material: CD4+ T cells from peripheral blood mononuclear cells, taken after pregnancy. The clonotype originates from a female donor with multiple sclerosis, enrolled in a pregnancy study. CDR3 sequence reads: CASRGTGSHEQYF. CDR3 nucleotides: TGTGCCAGCAGAGGGACAGGGAGCCACGAGCAGTACTTC.